The following is a TCR beta chain sequence with its context. No antigen is known for it. Base qualities are not at hand, and no much larger clone is one base apart. The cohort comprised around 700 healthy bone marrow donors. At the time of sampling, every cohort member was nominally healthy, though immune exposures that went unrecorded were likely present. The donor was CMV seronegative and belonged to the group of 352 seronegative cohort members. A peripheral blood sample was collected from each donor, and TCR beta sequencing was performed on peripheral blood mononuclear cells. Genomic DNA was extracted from the blood cell samples with the Qiagen DNeasy Blood Extraction Kit. These data are taken from a study of cytomegalovirus exposure and HLA in healthy donors (dated by TCRdb to about 2017). General notes on the study: According to an earlier analysis of 587 of the donors, about 179 million T cells yielded roughly 100 million unique TCR beta sequences and 250 to 350 Gb of sequence data. Along with the approximately 600-subject first cohort, a separate validation cohort of roughly 110 different subjects was used. In a later analysis, previously published TCR beta repertoires from 666 donors were re-analyzed and high-resolution HLA genotyping was added so that TCR occurrence patterns could be studied. Both class I and class II loci were covered by HLA typing, at four-digit resolution. Rather than using new phenotypic data, the later analysis identified candidate immune exposures from TCR beta sequences and from how often those sequences occurred across donors. Of the roughly 400 genotyped donors, approximately 82% fell in the genetic ancestry cluster associated with self-reported Caucasian donors. Donor age, sex, ethnicity and CMV serostatus were collected together with the repertoire data. On average, roughly 240,000 unique TCR beta nucleotide sequences were sequenced per donor among more than 350 genotyped donors of the cohort, with roughly 18% of those sequences being non-productive. In an earlier analysis of 550 to 700 of the donors, high-throughput TCR beta sequencing was used to judge whether each TCR beta V gene segment behaved as functional or pseudogenic. All discovery cohort repertoires had been generated on a single sequencing platform. In a later genetic analysis, genome-wide SNP genotypes for 398 of the 666 donors were used, and that subset was treated as a discovery cohort. Because of strong linkage in the cohort, 4 to 6 DR-DQ haplotypes were treated as single units for association and clustering. An early release covering over 500 HLA-typed donors comprised about 320 gigabases of sequencing data and tens of millions of unique TCR sequences. High-throughput TCR immunosequencing, statistical association of individual TCRs with disease status, and machine learning were combined to predict cytomegalovirus infection status. The study used immunosequencing to profile the T cell repertoires of some 600 subjects and linked those repertoires to cytomegalovirus serostatus. Typing coverage differed by locus: A, B, C, DRB1 and DQB1 were typed in about 620-640 donors, DQA1 in roughly 510, DPA1 in 600 to 610, and DPB1 in just under 490. The study aimed to test whether cataloging public T cell receptors could reveal signatures of past pathogen exposure. The full study reports these points: The only immune exposure information available for the cohort was CMV serostatus. In an earlier analysis of approximately 590 of the donors, most TCR beta V segments appeared in productive rearrangements about 87% or about 30% of the time, broadly matching IMGT annotations. The earlier analysis of approximately 540 of the donors excluded 15 to 20 rarely observed V segments, including chromosome 9 orphons, because counts were too low. In a later analysis, HLA-associated TCR beta chains were found to be more clonally expanded and to have lower generation probabilities than equally common non-associated chains. When HLA alleles, especially DR and DQ, strongly co-occurred, attributing TCR associations to individual alleles was difficult. A few of the identified cytomegalovirus-associated TCR beta chains were confirmed in vitro to be specific for cytomegalovirus antigens. Across donors, most TCR sequences were observed very rarely, whereas some public TCRs were present in many individuals. Compared with the 666-donor mean, donors in an Asian-associated ancestry cluster had fewer N-insertions in productive TCRs, according to a later genetic analysis. A later analysis reported that several top co-occurrence clusters appeared linked to parvovirus B19, influenza, CMV and Epstein-Barr virus. The study gave a list of roughly 150 TCR beta chains associated with cytomegalovirus. A further reported finding was that TCR beta sequences accurately predicted the HLA-A and HLA-B alleles for most subjects in the first cohort. The cohort was sequenced for TCR beta chains only, and without alpha or paired-chain data the features that could be detected were limited. An association between a missense DCLRE1C variant and V-gene and J-gene trimming of TCR beta chains was found in a later genetic analysis and replicated in an independent cohort. Correlated functional status among segregating V segments might reflect linkage disequilibrium, but an unknown experimental factor could not be ruled out. According to a later analysis, TCR association rates differed among HLA loci, with DRB1 alleles showing the most associated TCRs and HLA-C alleles showing the fewest. It was suggested by the authors that the approach could potentially be generalized to other disease states and immunological phenotypes. According to a later analysis, most CMV-associated TCR beta chains appeared to be HLA-restricted, and the HLA associations seemed to be driven largely by CMV exposure. Specific HLA alleles were associated with around 18,000 TCR beta sequences at a false discovery rate of 0.05 in a later analysis. Cytomegalovirus status was reported to be diagnosed by the classifier with high specificity and sensitivity in both the original and validation cohorts. HLA typing was unavailable for some donors at each locus, so association tests used only the typed subset. The sequencing pipeline was judged likely to have produced a cluster of highly shared sequence variants as a technical artifact. The presence/absence analyses assumed that sequencing depth was roughly uniform across donors, and that assumption may not be true. Some IMGT-functional V segments, including TRBV6-2 and TRBV6-3, could not be distinguished by the 87-base-pair reads and were therefore excluded.

Library preparation employed the immunoSEQ multiplex PCR assay. A mixture of 60 forward primers for TCR Vbeta segments and 13 reverse primers for TCR Jbeta segments was used in the multiplex PCR. The CDR3 region of rearranged TCR beta genes was amplified from genomic DNA by a multiplex PCR assay. Amplified TCR beta libraries were sequenced as 87-base-pair reads on the Illumina HiSeq System. As for the original processing: A later analysis counted about 80 million unique TCR beta chains across the roughly 700 repertoires, and some 12 million of these chains were shared by at least two donors. Raw reads were error-corrected and collapsed into unique sequences with a nearest-neighbor algorithm that merged closely related sequences to remove PCR and sequencing errors. CDR3 sequences were aligned to IMGT reference sequences to assign V, D and J gene segments. For a sequence to be retained, a match of at least six nucleotides to both a V gene segment and a J gene segment was required. Rearrangements were called productive when the CDR3 lacked stop codons and stayed in frame with V and J; all others were non-productive. Following IMGT convention, CDR3 was defined as the stretch from the second conserved V-encoded cysteine to the conserved J-encoded phenylalanine. In an earlier analysis of some 550 of the donors, sequences lacking an unambiguous match to a single V gene segment were excluded. An earlier analysis of approximately 590 of the donors called V segments functional above 56.7% productive rearrangements and segregating when the between-donor standard deviation exceeded 5%. A statistical classification framework was built for diagnosing cytomegalovirus status from the catalog of TCR beta chain sequences. In a later analysis, V and J genes were assigned by comparing TCR nucleotide sequences against IMGT/GENE-DB human TR gene sequences. Using the TCRdist pipeline, a later analysis assigned CDR3 sequences along with most-parsimonious VDJ recombination scenarios. A later analysis defined each TCR beta chain by its CDR3 amino acid sequence plus V-gene family, and excluded reads lacking a unique V-gene family. To address suspected cross-contamination and a sequencing artifact, a later analysis removed over 500 highly shared, low-generation-probability nucleotide sequences. A later analysis calculated a clonal expansion index for each public chain from normalized within-repertoire ranks of inferred template counts. In a later analysis, generation probabilities were computed using a VDJ recombination model fitted to out-of-frame rearrangements, and the results were checked against IGoR. In a later analysis, TCR-TCR, TCR-HLA and TCR-CMV co-occurrence was scored with hypergeometric tests, and a repertoire-size bias correction was applied to TCR pairs. A later analysis estimated false discovery rates by permuting HLA or CMV assignments 20 times. A later analysis grouped co-occurring TCRs with DBSCAN, adding TCRdist sequence similarity when clustering within HLA-allele-positive subsets. Repertoires with fewer than 30,000 or more than 120,000 public chains, plus five repertoires with anomalous nucleotide sharing, were excluded from co-occurrence clustering. In TCRdb, the immuneACCESS table is reduced to in-frame sequences with V and J assigned. These tables do not hold every clone; where another copy was compared, an unresolved V gene accounts for under half, and the others remain unexplained. D and trimming come from the DNA, and the V and J calls and clone size come from that table. For this sample there are under 250,000 clones; 65% to 85% appear just once. The leading ten clones occupy roughly 0.7% of the sample.

CDR1 and CDR2, looked up from the germline V gene, are SGHTA and FQGNSA. The CDR3 measures 15 amino acids from cysteine to phenylalanine. Only CDR3 DNA remains: 45 bases, in frame from the first base. V and J are trimmed by 1 base and 6 bases, and the gene matches miss 6 bases of the junction. This receptor was taken from a boy aged 2 to 9 in good health and CMV-seronegative. The V and J segments used are TRBV7-2 and TRBJ2-3; 8 nucleotides in the junction match TRBD2. Sequencing was performed on PBMCs. At the DNA level, the sequence is TGTGCCAGCAGCTTAGGGGCGGGAGGTTGGGATACGCAGTATTTT. Its protein is CASSLGAGGWDTQYF.